One and the same sample provided the 22 T cell receptor beta chains below, sequenced in a study of T cells in Graves' hyperthyroidism and ophthalmopathy. Using RNA transcripts as the source, TCR beta CDR3 regions were amplified. The HTBI set primed first-round TCR CDR3 RT-PCR. TCRdb itself ran the multiplex PCR reads through MiXCR, one entry per CDR3 protein. Found here are around 400,000 distinct CDR3 sequences, 15% to 19% of them singletons; the top ten hold 28%. The sequenced sample consisted of blood. Receptors originate from a woman under 30 with Graves' hyperthyroidism that later progressed to Graves' ophthalmopathy.

The V gene is TRBV7-9, the J gene TRBJ2-2; 9 bases line up with TRBD2. Germline trimming cut 7 bases from V and 5 bases from J; bases unmatched to any gene: 8. The CDR3 has 15 amino acids. Germline loops: CDR1 SEHNR, CDR2 FQNEAQ (reference sequence). The DNA of the CDR3 is TGTGCCAGCAACGTTAGCGGGAGTGGTACCGGGGAGCTGTTTTTT. Protein product: CASNVSGSGTGELFF.

This clonotype appeared many times. The genes are TRBV3-1 and TRBJ2-3; 9 bases match TRBD2. The CDR3 contains 17 residues. The V segment lost 4 bases and the J segment 0 bases; nucleotides outside the gene matches: 8. The germline gives CDR1 LGHDT, CDR2 YNNKEL (reference sequence). The CDR3 spells CASSLNRLAGSTDTQYF. The CDR3 DNA is TGTGCCAGCAGCCTTAACCGGCTAGCGGGAAGCACAGATACGCAGTATTTT.

V gene TRBV25-1 combines with J gene TRBJ2-5; 9 nucleotides align to TRBD1. The ends lost 3 bases at V and 5 bases at J; junction bases unmatched: 7. Germline V gene sequence: CDR1 MGHDK, CDR2 SYGVNS. The CDR3 sequence is 15 residues long. CDR3 region: CASSDGDREDETQYF. CDR3 DNA sequence: TGTGCCAGCAGTGACGGGGACAGGGAGGACGAGACCCAGTACTTC. Together with reference TRBV25-1 and TRBJ2-5, the CDR3 gives the full variable domain: EADIYQTPRYLVIGTGKKITLECSQTMGHDKMYWYQQDPGMELHLIHYSYGVNSTEKGDLSSESTVSRIRTEHFPLTLESARPSHTSQYLCASSDGDREDETQYFGPGTRLLVL.

This clonotype has only a few counts. The chain employs TRBV6-2 or TRBV6-3 and TRBJ2-1; a possible D gene is TRBD2 (6 bases). This CDR3 region has 14 residues. Trimming shortened V by 4 bases and J by 4 bases, and 11 bases separated the two germline ends. Germline V gene sequence: CDR1 MNHEY, CDR2 SVGEGT. The chain's CDR3 is CASSLTGLYNEQFF. CDR3 DNA sequence: TGTGCCAGCAGTTTGACGGGACTTTACAATGAGCAGTTCTTC.

In this sample, this clonotype turned up many times. The V and J genes are TRBV27 and TRBJ1-1, with D possibly TRBD1 on 5 matching bases. V was shortened by 2 bases and J by 4 bases, with 11 bases between the two germline ends. There are 14 residues in the CDR3. CDR1 and CDR2 (germline): MNHEY, SMNVEV (reference sequence). CDR3 nucleotide sequence: TGTGCCAGCAGTTTACGGGGCGCGGGCACTGAAGCTTTCTTT. It yields the protein CASSLRGAGTEAFF.

This clonotype has at least ten counts. The chain combines TRBV4-3 with TRBJ1-1; D remains unclear. The CDR3 is made up of 15 amino acids. Trimming left V 0 bases short and J 0 bases short, with 8 bases between. The germline V gene has CDR1 LGHNA and CDR2 YSLEER. The CDR3 DNA reads as TGCGCCAGCAGCCAAGATCTCGGACTGAACACTGAAGCTTTCTTT. Translation: CASSQDLGLNTEAFF.

This clonotype was seen repeatedly, ten times or more. A much larger clone differs by one base, so this may be a read error. The V gene is TRBV11-3, the J gene TRBJ2-2; D may be TRBD2 (5 bases). The CDR3 totals 13 residues. Trimming cost V 3 bases and J 4 bases, with 6 bases left between them. Germline V gives CDR1 SGHNT, CDR2 YENEEA. The CDR3, as DNA: TGTGCCAGCAGCTTTGAGGGCACCGGGGAGCTGTTTTTT. Its protein product is CASSFEGTGELFF.

This clonotype was observed a handful of times. V gene TRBV5-1 combines with J gene TRBJ1-4, with 9 bases lining up with TRBD1. This CDR3 has 16 amino acids. Germline CDR1 reads SGHRS; CDR2 reads YFSETQ. V lost 2 bases, J lost 8 bases, and 10 bases stayed unmatched. The CDR3 nucleotides read TGCGCCAGCAGCTTCGGTGTACAGGGGGCTGTCGAAAAACTGTTTTTT. Translation: CASSFGVQGAVEKLFF.

This clonotype was recorded many times. This CDR3 reads CSVVARGRRYNEQFF. As DNA, the CDR3 is TGCAGCGTTGTAGCCCGCGGGAGAAGGTACAATGAGCAGTTCTTC. The gene calls are TRBV29-1 and TRBJ2-1; 7 bases fit TRBD2. The V gene end was trimmed by 4 bases and the J gene end by 4 bases; junction bases not matched to a gene: 10. The CDR3 loop spans 15 amino acids. Germline lookup yields CDR1 SQVTM and CDR2 ANQGSEA.

This clonotype has a count of ten or more. J is TRBJ2-3 and V is TRBV2, with 11 positions matching TRBD1. CDR1 and CDR2 (germline): SNHLY, FYNNEI. The CDR3 contains 16 residues. J was trimmed by 3 bases and V by 2 bases; bases with no gene match: 4. The CDR3 protein is CASSEIGQGATDTQYF. The CDR3, as DNA: TGTGCCAGCAGTGAAATAGGACAGGGGGCAACAGATACGCAGTATTTT.

This chain links TRBV5-1 with TRBJ2-7; 9 nucleotides line up with TRBD2. Germline values: CDR1 SGHRS, CDR2 YFSETQ. This CDR3 has 15 amino acids. Trimming cost V 4 bases and J 3 bases; bases outside gene matches: 8. CDR3 sequence reads: CASSPRTSEGYEQYF. The CDR3 nucleotides read TGCGCCAGCAGCCCTAGGACTAGCGAGGGCTACGAGCAGTACTTC.

Many counts were recorded for this clonotype. The V call is TRBV12-3 or TRBV12-4, the J call TRBJ1-2; TRBD1 aligns across 7 bases. CDR3 size: 16 residues. V gave up 1 base and J gave up 0 bases; unmatched junction bases: 5. Here the CDR3 reads CASSLGDSRTNYGYTF. The CDR3 DNA follows: TGTGCCAGCAGTTTAGGGGACAGCAGGACTAACTATGGCTACACCTTC.

This clonotype was counted ten times or more. This chain joins TRBV12-3 or TRBV12-4 and TRBJ2-7; D tentatively fits TRBD1 or TRBD2 (6 bases each). V was shortened by 3 bases and J by 2 bases, with 11 bases between the two germline ends. The CDR3 has 14 amino acids. The CDR3 DNA is TGTGCCAGCAGTTTCGGGGGCAACCCCTACGAGCAGTACTTC. It yields the protein CASSFGGNPYEQYF.

CDR3 coding DNA: TGTGCCAGTAGTATACCAGGGGGAGGCTATGGCTACACCTTC. It translates to CASSIPGGGYGYTF. J is TRBJ1-2 and V is TRBV19; 7 nucleotides align to TRBD1. After removal of 2 bases from V and 4 bases from J, the junction contained 4 bases not matched to a gene. The length of the CDR3 is 14 residues. CDR1 LNHDA and CDR2 SQIVND come from the germline V gene (reference sequence).

The chain couples TRBV5-1 to TRBJ1-2; no clear D. Between the trimmed V and J ends, which lost 4 bases and 0 bases, there was a span of 10 bases. CDR3 size: 14 residues. CDR1 is SGHRS, CDR2 YFSETQ, per germline. The CDR3 protein is CASSVRPANYGYTF. CDR3 sequence (DNA): TGCGCCAGCAGCGTGCGACCAGCTAACTATGGCTACACCTTC.

This clonotype was counted ten times or more. CDR3 sequence: CASSLARNTEAFF. In DNA form, the CDR3 reads TGCGCCAGCAGCTTGGCCAGGAACACTGAAGCTTTCTTT. V gene TRBV5-1 combines with J gene TRBJ1-1; D ambiguous. Trimming pared 0 bases from V and 1 base from J, leaving 4 bases between. The CDR3 spans 13 residues. CDR1 is SGHRS, CDR2 YFSETQ, per germline.

A word on this clonotype: A much bigger clone sits one base away, suggesting this may be a read error. The CDR3 DNA follows: TGTGCCAGCAGTTACGAGCGGGAGGGCCACAATGAGCAGTCCTTC. Protein sequence: CASSYEREGHNEQSF. The chain combines TRBV28 with TRBJ2-1; 10 nucleotides line up with TRBD2. CDR3 length equals 15 residues. Germline V lookup: CDR1 MDHEN, CDR2 SYDVKM.

The CDR3 bases are TGCAGCGTTGACAGGGGCACCCTCTATGGCTACACCTTC. Amino acid sequence: CSVDRGTLYGYTF. The chain uses TRBV29-1 and TRBJ1-2, with D possibly matching TRBD1 (6 bases). The CDR3 has 13 amino acids. Between the trimmed V and J ends, which lost 3 bases and 4 bases, there was a span of 12 bases. CDR1 and CDR2 (germline): SQVTM, ANQGSEA.

This clonotype was counted at least ten times. The chain links TRBV6-4 to TRBJ2-7; D might be TRBD1 (6 bases). The CDR3 runs 13 residues. The V gene lost 4 bases and the J gene lost 11 bases, with 18 bases spanning the gap. CDR1 MRHNA and CDR2 SNTAGT come from the germline V gene. DNA for the CDR3: TGTGCCAGCAGTGGGGGGTTCGACAGGAGCGAGTACTTC. This sequence encodes CASSGGFDRSEYF.

This clonotype was detected many times. The chain carries TRBV18 and TRBJ2-3; D unclear. The length of the CDR3 is 17 residues. The V end lost 2 bases, the J end lost 2 bases, and 17 bases lay between the germline ends. Germline V lookup: CDR1 KGHSH, CDR2 LQKENI. CDR3: CASSPTGLPLSTDTQYF. The CDR3 coding sequence is TGTGCCAGCTCACCAACGGGTCTACCCCTCTCCACAGATACGCAGTATTTT.

This clonotype was found many times. V usage is TRBV12-3 or TRBV12-4 and J usage is TRBJ2-3; D assignment may be TRBD1 or TRBD2 (5 bases each). The CDR3 runs to 15 residues. V gave up 7 bases and J gave up 3 bases, with 17 bases separating them. CDR3 nucleotide sequence: TGTGCCAGCAAGGAAGCCGGGACCGCAACAGATACGCAGTATTTT. It is translated as CASKEAGTATDTQYF.

In this sample, this clonotype turned up many times. This sequence joins TRBV12-3 or TRBV12-4 and TRBJ2-3; tentatively, D is TRBD1 (6 bases). The V end was cut by 7 bases, the J end by 2 bases, with 16 bases between. The CDR3 sequence is 15 residues long. This CDR3 reads CASTPTGLNTDTQYF. In DNA form, the CDR3 reads TGTGCCAGCACCCCCACAGGGCTTAACACAGATACGCAGTATTTT.